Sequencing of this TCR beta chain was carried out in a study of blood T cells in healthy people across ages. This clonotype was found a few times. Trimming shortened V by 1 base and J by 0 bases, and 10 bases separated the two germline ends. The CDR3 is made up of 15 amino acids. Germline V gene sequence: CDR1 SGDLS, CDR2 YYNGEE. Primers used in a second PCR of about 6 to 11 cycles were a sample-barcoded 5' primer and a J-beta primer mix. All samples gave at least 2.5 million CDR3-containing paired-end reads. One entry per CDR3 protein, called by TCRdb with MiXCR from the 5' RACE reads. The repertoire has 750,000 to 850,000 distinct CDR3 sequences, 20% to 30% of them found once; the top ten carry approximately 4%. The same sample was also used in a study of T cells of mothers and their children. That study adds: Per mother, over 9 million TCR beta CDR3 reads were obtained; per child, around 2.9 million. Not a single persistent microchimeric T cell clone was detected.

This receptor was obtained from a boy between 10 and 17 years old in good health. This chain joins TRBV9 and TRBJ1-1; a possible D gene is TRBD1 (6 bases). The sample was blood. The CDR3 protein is CASSVTTGLNTEAFF. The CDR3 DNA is TGTGCCAGCAGCGTAACGACAGGCCTGAACACTGAAGCTTTCTTT.